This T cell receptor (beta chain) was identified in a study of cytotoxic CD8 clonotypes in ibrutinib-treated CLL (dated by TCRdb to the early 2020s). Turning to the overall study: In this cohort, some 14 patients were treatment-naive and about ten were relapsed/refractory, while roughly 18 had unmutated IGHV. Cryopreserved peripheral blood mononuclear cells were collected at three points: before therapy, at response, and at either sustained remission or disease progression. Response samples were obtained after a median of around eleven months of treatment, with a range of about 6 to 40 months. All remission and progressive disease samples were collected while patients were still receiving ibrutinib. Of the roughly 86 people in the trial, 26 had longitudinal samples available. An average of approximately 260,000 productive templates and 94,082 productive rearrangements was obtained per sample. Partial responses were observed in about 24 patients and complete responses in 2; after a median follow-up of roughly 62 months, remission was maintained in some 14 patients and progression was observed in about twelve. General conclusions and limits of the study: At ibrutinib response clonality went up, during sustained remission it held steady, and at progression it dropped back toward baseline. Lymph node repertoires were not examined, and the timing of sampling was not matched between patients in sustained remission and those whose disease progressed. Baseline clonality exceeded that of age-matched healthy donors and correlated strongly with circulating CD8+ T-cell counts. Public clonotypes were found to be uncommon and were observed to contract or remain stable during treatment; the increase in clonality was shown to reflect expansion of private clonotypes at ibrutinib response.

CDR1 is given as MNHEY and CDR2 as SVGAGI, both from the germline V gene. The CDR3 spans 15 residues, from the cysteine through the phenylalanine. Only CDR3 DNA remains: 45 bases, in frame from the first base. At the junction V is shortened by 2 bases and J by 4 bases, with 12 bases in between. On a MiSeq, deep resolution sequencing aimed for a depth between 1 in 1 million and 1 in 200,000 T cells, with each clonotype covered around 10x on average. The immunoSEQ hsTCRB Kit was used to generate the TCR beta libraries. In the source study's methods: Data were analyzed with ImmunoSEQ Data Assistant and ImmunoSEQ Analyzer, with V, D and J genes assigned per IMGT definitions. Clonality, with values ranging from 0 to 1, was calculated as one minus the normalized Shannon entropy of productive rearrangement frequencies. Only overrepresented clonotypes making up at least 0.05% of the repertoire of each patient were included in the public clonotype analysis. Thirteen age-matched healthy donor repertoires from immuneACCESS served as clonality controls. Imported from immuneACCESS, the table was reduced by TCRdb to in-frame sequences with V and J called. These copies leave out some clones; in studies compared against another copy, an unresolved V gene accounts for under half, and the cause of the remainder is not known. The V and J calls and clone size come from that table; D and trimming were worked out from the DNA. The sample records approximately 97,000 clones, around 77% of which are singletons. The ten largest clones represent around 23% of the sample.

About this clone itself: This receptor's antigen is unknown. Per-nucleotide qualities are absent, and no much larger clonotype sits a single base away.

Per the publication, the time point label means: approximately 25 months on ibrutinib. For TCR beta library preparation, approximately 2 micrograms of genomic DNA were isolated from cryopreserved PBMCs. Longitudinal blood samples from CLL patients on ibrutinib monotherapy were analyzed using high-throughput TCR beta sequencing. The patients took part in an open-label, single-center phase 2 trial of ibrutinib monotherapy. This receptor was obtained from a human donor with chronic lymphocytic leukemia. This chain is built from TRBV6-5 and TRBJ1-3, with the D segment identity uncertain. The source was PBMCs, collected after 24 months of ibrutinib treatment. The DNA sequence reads TGTGCCAGCAGTTACGACGCGGGTGCGGGAAACACCATATATTTT. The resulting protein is CASSYDAGAGNTIYF.